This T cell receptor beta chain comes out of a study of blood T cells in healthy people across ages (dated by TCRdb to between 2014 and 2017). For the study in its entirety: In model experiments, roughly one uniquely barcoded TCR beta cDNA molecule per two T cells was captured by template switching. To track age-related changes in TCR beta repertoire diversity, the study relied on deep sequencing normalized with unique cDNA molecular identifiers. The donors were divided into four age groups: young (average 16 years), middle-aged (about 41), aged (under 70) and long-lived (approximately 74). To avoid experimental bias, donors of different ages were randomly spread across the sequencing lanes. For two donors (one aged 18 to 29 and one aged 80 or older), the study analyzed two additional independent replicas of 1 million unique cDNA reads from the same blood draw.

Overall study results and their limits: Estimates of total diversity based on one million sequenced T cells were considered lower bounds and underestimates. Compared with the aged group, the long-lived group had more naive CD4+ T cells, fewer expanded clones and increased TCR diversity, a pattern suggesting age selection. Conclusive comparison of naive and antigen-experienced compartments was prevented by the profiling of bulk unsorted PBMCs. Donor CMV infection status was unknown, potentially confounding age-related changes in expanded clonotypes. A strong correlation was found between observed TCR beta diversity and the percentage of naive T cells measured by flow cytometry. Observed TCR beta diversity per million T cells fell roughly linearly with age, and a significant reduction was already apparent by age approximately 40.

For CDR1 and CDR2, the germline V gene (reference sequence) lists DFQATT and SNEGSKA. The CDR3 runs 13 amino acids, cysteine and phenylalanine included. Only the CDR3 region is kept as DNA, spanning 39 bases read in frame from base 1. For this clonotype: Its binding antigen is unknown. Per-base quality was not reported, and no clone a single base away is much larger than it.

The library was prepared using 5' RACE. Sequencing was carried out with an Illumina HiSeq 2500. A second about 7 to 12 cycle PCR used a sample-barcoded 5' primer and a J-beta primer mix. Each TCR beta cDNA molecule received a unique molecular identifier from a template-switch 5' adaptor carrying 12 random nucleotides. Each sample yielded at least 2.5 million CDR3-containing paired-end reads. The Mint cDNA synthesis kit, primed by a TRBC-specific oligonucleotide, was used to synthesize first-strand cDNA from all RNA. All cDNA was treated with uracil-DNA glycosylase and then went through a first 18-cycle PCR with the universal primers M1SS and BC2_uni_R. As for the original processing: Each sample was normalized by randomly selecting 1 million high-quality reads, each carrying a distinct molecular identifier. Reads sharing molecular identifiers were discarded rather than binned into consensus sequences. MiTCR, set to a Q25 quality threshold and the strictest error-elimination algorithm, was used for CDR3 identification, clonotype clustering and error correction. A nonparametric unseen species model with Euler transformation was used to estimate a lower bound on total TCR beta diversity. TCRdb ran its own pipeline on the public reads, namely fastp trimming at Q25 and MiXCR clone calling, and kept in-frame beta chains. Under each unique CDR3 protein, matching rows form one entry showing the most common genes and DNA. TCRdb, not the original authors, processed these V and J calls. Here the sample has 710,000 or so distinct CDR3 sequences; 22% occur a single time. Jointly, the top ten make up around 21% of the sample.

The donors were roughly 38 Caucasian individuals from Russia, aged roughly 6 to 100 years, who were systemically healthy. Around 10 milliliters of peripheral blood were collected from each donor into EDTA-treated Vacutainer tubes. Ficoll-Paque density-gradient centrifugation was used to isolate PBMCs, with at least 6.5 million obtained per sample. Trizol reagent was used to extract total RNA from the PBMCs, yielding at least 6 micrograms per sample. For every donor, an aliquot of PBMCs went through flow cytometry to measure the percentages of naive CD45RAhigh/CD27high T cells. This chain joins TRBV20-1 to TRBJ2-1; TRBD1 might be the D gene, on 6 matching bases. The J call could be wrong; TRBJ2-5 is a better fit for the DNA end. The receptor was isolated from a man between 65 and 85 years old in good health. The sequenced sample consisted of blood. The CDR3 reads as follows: CSAGGPGAETQYF. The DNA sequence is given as TGCAGTGCTGGGGGCCCCGGCGCGGAGACCCAGTACTTC.